This paragraph reports one TCR beta chain. This clone's antigen is unknown. No base qualities exist here, and no much larger clone lies one base off it. The data were taken from a study of CD8+CD57+ T cells in acquired aplastic anemia (dated by TCRdb to between 2017 and 2018). At the level of the whole study: Extracted DNA from sorted CD4+ and CD8+ cells averaged approximately 3.4 ug, ranging from roughly 0.2 to 30 ug.

TCR repertoires of sorted CD4+ and CD8+ blood T cells from severe aplastic anemia patients and healthy subjects were deep-sequenced in the study. Ficoll-Paque density gradient centrifugation was used to isolate peripheral blood mononuclear cells. Before DNA extraction, CD4+ and CD8+ T cells were sorted with FACS or magnetic beads. Ends trimmed: V by 3 bases, J by 0 bases; bases unmatched to a gene: 6. CDR1 SGDLS and CDR2 YYNGEE were looked up in the germline V gene. The CDR3 holds 15 amino acids from the cysteine to the phenylalanine. Kept here is only the CDR3 DNA, which spans 45 bases and is read in frame from base 1. Broad study findings and their caveats: No significant difference in CD8+ Simpson's diversity was found between patients and healthy controls (P=0.060). Around 27 CD8+ CDR3 sequences were found to be shared between patients and controls, but these sequences appeared to be highly expressed in patients and within the immunodominant clones of the patients.

Genomic DNA was used as template for profiling of TCR beta VDJ combinations and CDR3 sequences. An Illumina HiSeq 2000 was used for TCR repertoire sequencing. In the paper's pipeline: TRBV/TRBJ rearrangement plots, CDR3 size and DJ length profiles, and Simpson's diversity index were used to evaluate the repertoires. The immunodominant clone was defined as the most abundant DNA sequence in deep sequencing data. CDR3 amino acid sequences were screened for sharing across subjects and compared with published repertoires and the VDJdb database. The public reads were reprocessed in TCRdb via fastp at Q25 and MiXCR, keeping in-frame beta chains. For every CDR3 protein sequence, its rows merge into one entry that carries the most common genes and DNA. The V and J calls come from TCRdb's annotation, not from the publication. The sample records about 270,000 distinct CDR3 sequences, approximately 57% of which are singletons. The ten largest make up 8% of the sample.

The sequence was obtained from a human donor with severe aplastic anemia or a healthy control (not recorded which). The V and J genes are TRBV9 and TRBJ2-7; TRBD2 fits 7 bases in the junction. Sequences were obtained from sorted CD4+, CD8+, or CD8+CD57+ T cells (not recorded which) from PBMCs. The CDR3 amino acid sequence is: CASSASGGNSYEQYF. The DNA reads TGTGCCAGCAGCGCATCGGGAGGAAACTCCTACGAGCAGTACTTC.